This is a list of T cell receptor beta chains from one sample in a study of T-cell memory formation after mild COVID-19. Each CDR3 protein is one row after TCRdb ran MiXCR on the 5' RACE reads. The table includes about 180,000 distinct CDR3 sequences, 16% detected once. Material for sequencing was PBMCs or a T cell subset sorted from them (not recorded which). The receptors were sampled from an adult woman who had mild COVID-19 (a few samples of this study predate the infection). Cell type and time point are not known. Each CDR3 is given with its conserved first and last residue. D genes are given only for firm matches. The size field is filled for only some rows; it gives once, few, many or a size class.

V: TRBV9; D: NA; J: TRBJ2-2; size: few; DNA: TGTGCCAGCAGCTCCCACCCGGGACTCACCGGGGAGCTGTTTTTT; CDR3: CASSSHPGLTGELFF
V: TRBV5-4; D: NA; J: TRBJ2-3; size: few; DNA: TGTGCCAGCAGCGGACCGGGGGGCGCCTCTAGCACAGATACGCAGTATTTT; CDR3: CASSGPGGASSTDTQYF
V: TRBV27; D: NA; J: TRBJ2-3; size: NA; DNA: TGTGCCAGCAGTCCAAACGGGGGCCGAACAGATACGCAGTATTTT; CDR3: CASSPNGGRTDTQYF
V: TRBV27; D: TRBD2; J: TRBJ2-2; size: NA; DNA: TGTGCCAGCAGTCGACTCCTAGCGGGAGGGACCGGGGAGCTGTTTTTT; CDR3: CASSRLLAGGTGELFF
V: TRBV7-5; D: NA; J: TRBJ1-1; size: NA; DNA: NA; CDR3: CISVSEADGLLMNTEAFF
V: TRBV21-1; D: NA; J: TRBJ1-5; size: NA; DNA: TGTGCCAGCAATCAGCCCAAGCATTTT; CDR3: CASNQPKHF
V: TRBV18; D: NA; J: TRBJ1-5; size: NA; DNA: TGTGCCAGCTCACCAGATGTCAATCAGCCCCAGCATTTT; CDR3: CASSPDVNQPQHF
V: TRBV4-1; D: TRBD1; J: TRBJ2-5; size: few; DNA: TGCGCCAGCAGCCGAAGGGGACAGGGAGGTACTGTACAAGAGACCCAGTACTTC; CDR3: CASSRRGQGGTVQETQYF
V: TRBV7-3; D: NA; J: TRBJ1-1; size: NA; DNA: TGTGCCAGCAGCTTCTCAGGGAGGACTGAAGCTTTCTTT; CDR3: CASSFSGRTEAFF
V: TRBV20-1; D: TRBD2; J: TRBJ2-1; size: NA; DNA: TGCAGTGCCCCATACGGGGGGGTCTACAATGAGCAGTTCTTC; CDR3: CSAPYGGVYNEQFF
V: TRBV2; D: NA; J: TRBJ2-6; size: NA; DNA: TGTGCCAGCAGTGATCTTGGGGCCAACGTCCTGACTTTC; CDR3: CASSDLGANVLTF
V: TRBV27; D: TRBD2; J: TRBJ2-2; size: few; DNA: TGTGCCAGCAGTACGCCTAGCGGGAGCGCCGGGGAGCTGTTTTTT; CDR3: CASSTPSGSAGELFF
V: TRBV24-1; D: TRBD1; J: TRBJ2-7; size: NA; DNA: TGTGCCACCAGTGATGCCGGGACAGGGAACTACGAGCAGTACTTC; CDR3: CATSDAGTGNYEQYF
V: TRBV5-1; D: NA; J: TRBJ1-3; size: few; DNA: TGCGCCAGCAGCTTAGGGACGGCGAGCTCTGGAAACACCATATATTTT; CDR3: CASSLGTASSGNTIYF
V: TRBV9; D: TRBD2; J: TRBJ2-5; size: few; DNA: TGTGCCAGCAGCGTAGCTCCAGCGGGGGCGCGCTACCAAGAGACCCAGTACTTC; CDR3: CASSVAPAGARYQETQYF
V: TRBV7-2; D: TRBD2; J: TRBJ2-3; size: NA; DNA: TGTGCCAGCAGCTTAATGGCGGGAGCGGGTACGGATACGCAGTATTTT; CDR3: CASSLMAGAGTDTQYF
V: TRBV6-5; D: NA; J: TRBJ2-2; size: NA; DNA: TGTGCCAGCAGTTACTCGCTAGGGACGGGCACCGGGGAGCTGTTTTTT; CDR3: CASSYSLGTGTGELFF
V: TRBV7-9; D: NA; J: TRBJ2-7; size: NA; DNA: TGTGCCAGCAGCTTAAGGGGCGGCGGATACTCCTACGAGCAGTACTTC; CDR3: CASSLRGGGYSYEQYF
V: TRBV3-1; D: NA; J: TRBJ1-5; size: NA; DNA: TGTGCCAGCAGCCAAGGGGGCTCCAATCAGCCCCAGCATTTT; CDR3: CASSQGGSNQPQHF
V: TRBV5-1; D: NA; J: TRBJ1-3; size: few; DNA: TGCGCCAGCAGCTTGAACGACCCTGGAAACACCATATATTTT; CDR3: CASSLNDPGNTIYF
V: TRBV7-8; D: NA; J: TRBJ2-7; size: NA; DNA: TGTGCCAGCAGCTTAGAGGGCTGGGGCCTTACGTACGAGCAGTACTTC; CDR3: CASSLEGWGLTYEQYF
V: TRBV7-9; D: TRBD1; J: TRBJ2-4; size: NA; DNA: TGTGCCAGCAGCTTGGAGAGGACAGGGTCCGCCTACTTC; CDR3: CASSLERTGSAYF
V: TRBV5-1; D: TRBD2; J: TRBJ2-7; size: few; DNA: TGCGCCAGCAGCTTGGCAGCGGGATACGAGCAGTACTTC; CDR3: CASSLAAGYEQYF
V: TRBV24-1; D: NA; J: TRBJ1-1; size: NA; DNA: TGTGCCACCAGGGGCTCGCATAACACTGAAGCTTTCTTT; CDR3: CATRGSHNTEAFF
V: TRBV20-1; D: NA; J: TRBJ2-7; size: many; DNA: TGCAGTGCTAGGGCCGGGACTTCTCGGTACGAGCAGTACTTC; CDR3: CSARAGTSRYEQYF
V: TRBV29-1; D: NA; J: TRBJ2-5; size: few; DNA: TGCAGCGTTTTCAGCGCGGGGGAGACCCAGTACTTC; CDR3: CSVFSAGETQYF
V: TRBV18; D: TRBD1; J: TRBJ2-2; size: NA; DNA: TGTGCCAGCTCACCCCTCGGGACAGGGGTAACCGGGGAGCTGTTTTTT; CDR3: CASSPLGTGVTGELFF
V: TRBV12-3/TRBV12-4; D: NA; J: TRBJ2-7; size: few; DNA: TGTGCCAGCAGTTTTCCAGGGGGAGGTGAGCAGTACTTC; CDR3: CASSFPGGGEQYF
V: TRBV6-5; D: NA; J: TRBJ1-6; size: few; DNA: TGTCCCAGCACCCCTGGGGGGGATTCACCCCTCCACTTT; CDR3: CPSTPGGDSPLHF
V: TRBV4-1; D: TRBD2; J: TRBJ2-7; size: few; DNA: TGCGCCAGCAGCCAAGATCCGGGAGGGACCTACGAGCAGTACTTC; CDR3: CASSQDPGGTYEQYF
V: TRBV12-3/TRBV12-4; D: NA; J: TRBJ2-2; size: NA; DNA: TGTGCCAGCAAACCTCGGGTCGGAGCCGGGGAGCTGTTTTTT; CDR3: CASKPRVGAGELFF
V: TRBV18; D: NA; J: TRBJ2-5; size: few; DNA: TGTGCCAGCTCACCACGCCTAGCCCAACAAGAGACCCAGTACTTC; CDR3: CASSPRLAQQETQYF
V: TRBV7-9; D: NA; J: TRBJ2-3; size: many; DNA: TGTGCCAGCAGCTCCGCCGGCTCCACAGATACGCAGTATTTT; CDR3: CASSSAGSTDTQYF
V: TRBV28; D: TRBD2; J: TRBJ2-7; size: few; DNA: TGTGCCAGCAGTCCCGGGGTAGCGGGGGTCTACGAGCAGTACTTC; CDR3: CASSPGVAGVYEQYF
V: TRBV20-1; D: NA; J: TRBJ2-1; size: few; DNA: TGCAGTGCTAGAGCAGGACTCGAGCAGTTCTTC; CDR3: CSARAGLEQFF